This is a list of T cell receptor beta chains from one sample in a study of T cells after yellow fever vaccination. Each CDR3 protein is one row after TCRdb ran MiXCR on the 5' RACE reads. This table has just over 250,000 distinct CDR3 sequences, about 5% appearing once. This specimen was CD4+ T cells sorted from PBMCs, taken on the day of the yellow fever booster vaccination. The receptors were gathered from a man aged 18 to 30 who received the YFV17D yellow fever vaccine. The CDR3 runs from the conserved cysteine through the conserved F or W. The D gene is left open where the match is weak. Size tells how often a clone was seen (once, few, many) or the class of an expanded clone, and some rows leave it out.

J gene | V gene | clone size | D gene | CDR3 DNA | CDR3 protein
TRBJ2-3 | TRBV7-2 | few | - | TGTGCCAGCAGCTCGTTCGGAGGGGGGGGCCAAGATACGCAGTATTTT | CASSSFGGGGQDTQYF
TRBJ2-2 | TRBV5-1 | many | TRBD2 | TGCGCCAGCAGCCCCCCCGGGACTAGCAACACCGGGGAGCTGTTTTTT | CASSPPGTSNTGELFF
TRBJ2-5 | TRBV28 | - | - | TGTGCCAGCAGTTCCATCTCGAGGGGGGGAGAGACCCAGTACTTC | CASSSISRGGETQYF
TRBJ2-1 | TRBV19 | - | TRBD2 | TGTGCCAGTACCAAAACTAGCGGGGGCTACAATGAGCAGTTCTTC | CASTKTSGGYNEQFF
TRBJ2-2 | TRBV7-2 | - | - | TGTGCCAGCAGCTTAGGGGGCGGAATTGTATATGATAACACCGGGGAGCTGTTTTTT | CASSLGGGIVYDNTGELFF
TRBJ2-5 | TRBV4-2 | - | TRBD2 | TGTGCCAGCAGCCAAGAAAAGCGGGGTGAAGAGACCCAGTACTTC | CASSQEKRGEETQYF
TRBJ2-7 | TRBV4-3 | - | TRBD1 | TGCGCCAGCAGCCAAGGCGTTCTTGGGACAGTCCCCTACGAGCAGTACTTC | CASSQGVLGTVPYEQYF
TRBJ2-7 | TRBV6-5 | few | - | TGTGCCAGCAGTTACAGCCAGAGCTCCTACGAGCAGTACTTC | CASSYSQSSYEQYF
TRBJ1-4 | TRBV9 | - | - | TGTGCCAGCAGCGTAGACGGGCAGAGGTTTGAAAAACTGTTTTTT | CASSVDGQRFEKLFF
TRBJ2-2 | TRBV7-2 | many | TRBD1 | TGTGCCAGCAGCACGTACAGGGGGGCCAACACCGGGGAGCTGTTTTTT | CASSTYRGANTGELFF
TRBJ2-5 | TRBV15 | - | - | TGTGCCACCAGCCCCCGGGCCTCCAAAGAGACCCAGTACTTC | CATSPRASKETQYF
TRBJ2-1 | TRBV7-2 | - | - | TGTGCCAGCACCGGTCGTGGGTCCTACAATGAGCAGTTCTTC | CASTGRGSYNEQFF
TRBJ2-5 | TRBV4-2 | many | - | TGTGCCAGCAGCCGGGACCGGACACAGGGAGAGACCCAGTACTTC | CASSRDRTQGETQYF
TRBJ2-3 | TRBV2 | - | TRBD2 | TGTGCCAGCACCGGAAGCGGGGGAGCACTCACAGATACGCAGTATTTT | CASTGSGGALTDTQYF
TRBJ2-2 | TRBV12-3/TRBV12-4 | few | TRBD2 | TGTGCCAGCAGTCCGCCCTCCGGACTAGCGGGGACTTTCCCCGGGGAGCTGTTTTTT | CASSPPSGLAGTFPGELFF
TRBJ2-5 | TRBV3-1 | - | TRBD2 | TGTGCCAGCAGCCCAGGGACTAGCGGGGGGAAGACCCAGTACTTC | CASSPGTSGGKTQYF
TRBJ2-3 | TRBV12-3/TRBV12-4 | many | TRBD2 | TGTGCCAGCAGTTCCGGGACTAGCGGGGGGACAGATACGCAGTATTTT | CASSSGTSGGTDTQYF
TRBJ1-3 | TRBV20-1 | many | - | TGCAGTGCTATGCCGCTTGCCGCCCAAGGGGACACCATATATTTT | CSAMPLAAQGDTIYF
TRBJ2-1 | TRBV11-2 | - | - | TGTGCCAGCAGCTCCCCGGGTGGGCTCAATGAGCAGTTCTTC | CASSSPGGLNEQFF
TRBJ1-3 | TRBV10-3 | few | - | TGTGCCATCAGTGGCTCTGGAAACACCATATATTTT | CAISGSGNTIYF
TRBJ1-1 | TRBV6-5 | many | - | TGTGCCAGCAGTTACTCCCGGGGGGCTGGGGAAGCTTTCTTT | CASSYSRGAGEAFF
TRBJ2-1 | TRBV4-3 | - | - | TGCGCCAGCAGCCAAGATGTCAGCGGATACAATGAGCAGTTCTTC | CASSQDVSGYNEQFF
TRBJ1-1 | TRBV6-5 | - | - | TGTGCCAGCAGTTTCCGTACCGTCACTGAAGCTTTCTTT | CASSFRTVTEAFF
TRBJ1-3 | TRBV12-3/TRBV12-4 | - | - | TGTGCCAGCAGCCCCTGGGCGGGAACCTCTGGAAACACCATATATTTT | CASSPWAGTSGNTIYF
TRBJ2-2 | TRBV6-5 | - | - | TGTGCCAGCAGGCAGGGCAGAACCGGGGAGCTGTTTTTT | CASRQGRTGELFF
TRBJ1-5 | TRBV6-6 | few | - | TGTGCCAGCAGTTACGGCAGGGAGGGCAATCAGCCCCAGCATTTT | CASSYGREGNQPQHF
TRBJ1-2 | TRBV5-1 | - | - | TGCGCCAGCAGCTTGGAGGCTAGGGGTGGCTACACCTTC | CASSLEARGGYTF
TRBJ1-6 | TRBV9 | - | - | TGTGCCAGCACCAGAACAGGAACTCGGAGCGGGTCACCCCTCCACTTT | CASTRTGTRSGSPLHF
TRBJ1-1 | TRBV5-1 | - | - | TGCGCCAGCAGCTTGGACAGCCGTGTGGCTTTCTTT | CASSLDSRVAFF
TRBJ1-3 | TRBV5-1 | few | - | TGCGCCAGCAGCTTGGATGCGGGGCTAGGAGGAAACACCATATATTTT | CASSLDAGLGGNTIYF
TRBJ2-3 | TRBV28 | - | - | TGTGCCAGCAGTTTATTCTTCTTGGAGCGCACAGATACGCAGTATTTT | CASSLFFLERTDTQYF
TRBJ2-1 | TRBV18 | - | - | TGTGCCAGCTCACCATATCACCTGGACGCTGTTGCCAATGAGCAGTTCTTC | CASSPYHLDAVANEQFF
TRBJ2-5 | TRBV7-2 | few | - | TGTGCCAGCAGCTTCAACCCCACGAGGAAACAAGAGACCCAGTACTTC | CASSFNPTRKQETQYF